This T cell receptor (beta chain) was obtained from a study of technical replicates of blood from a few donors. Some clones are missing from TCRdb's copy, which holds only in-frame ones; the method was immunoSEQ multiplex PCR. The sample has over 65,000 clones; around 97% are singletons. V shed 0 bases and J shed 2 bases, with 14 bases lying between them. CDR1 is MGHRA, CDR2 YSYEKL, per germline. The CDR3 runs 16 residues. J is TRBJ2-7 and V is TRBV4-1; D possibly corresponds to TRBD1 (5 bases). This receptor was taken from a human donor in good health. The sequenced sample was T cells isolated from PBMCs. The CDR3 sequence: CASSQEGVTATYEQYF. The CDR3 coding sequence is TGCGCCAGCAGCCAAGAGGGCGTGACAGCTACCTACGAGCAGTACTTC.